The clone carrying this TCR beta chain was seen a few times. Its antigen remains unknown. CDR3-region Arm-PCR and iRepertoire HTBI primers produced the TCR beta libraries. One entry per CDR3 protein, called by TCRdb with MiXCR from the multiplex PCR reads. Of some 370,000 distinct CDR3 sequences in the sample, roughly 20% are singletons; the top ten hold less than 25%. The data stem from a study of regulatory T cells in long-lasting Graves disease. Study-wide results and caveats: Those with persistent disease had in common more public clonotypes (2,741) than new patients (about 970). Patients with persistent disease showed a bias toward TRBV28, TRBJ1-2 and TRBJ2-5. Thyroid tissue went unexamined; only peripheral blood was analyzed.

Time point described: persistent/refractory GD, antithyroid drugs over 5 years with positive TRAb. Generation of the TCR library employed RNA extracted from PBMCs. The V gene's germline CDR1 is SGHRS and CDR2 YFSETQ. CDR3 length: 15 amino acids. The ends lost 0 bases at V and 5 bases at J; junction bases unmatched: 6. The TCR sequence derives from a female donor with Graves disease. The V call is TRBV5-1, the J call TRBJ2-5; 8 nucleotides agree with TRBD1. This sample comprised peripheral blood mononuclear cells (PBMCs), obtained when the disease was refractory, from a patient treated with antithyroid drugs. The CDR3 protein is CASSLAPGGRETQYF. The CDR3 nucleotides are TGCGCCAGCAGCTTGGCTCCAGGGGGCCGGGAGACCCAGTACTTC. The entire variable domain, with the rest obtained from reference TRBV5-1 and TRBJ2-5, is as follows: KAGVTQTPRYLIKTRGQQVTLSCSPISGHRSVSWYQQTPGQGLQFLFEYFSETQRNKGNFPGRFSGRQFSNSRSEMNVSTLELGDSALYLCASSLAPGGRETQYFGPGTRLLVL.